This TCR beta chain is from a study of blood T cells in healthy people across ages. Study context: Per two T cells, about one barcoded beta molecule was captured through template switching.

As concerns this clonotype: Its antigen is not identified. One end of the junction varies from germline; a read error may be responsible.

Sample-barcoded 5' priming and a J-beta primer mix drove a second PCR of roughly 7 to 11 cycles. Carrying 12 random nucleotides, a template-switch adaptor labeled each individual cDNA molecule. TCRdb reprocessed the 5' RACE reads with MiXCR, giving one entry per CDR3 protein. The sample lists 600,000 to 800,000 distinct CDR3 sequences; around 21% were seen once. Germline CDR1 reads SNHLY; CDR2 reads FYNNEI. The CDR3 is 17 residues long. Study findings and constraints: With age, beta diversity per million T cells declined roughly linearly, significantly by roughly 40.

This receptor was taken from a man aged 65 to 85 in good health. Sequences were obtained from blood. V gene TRBV2 combines with J gene TRBJ2-2, with TRBD2 matching over 12 bases. The CDR3 spells CATSEASGRALSRELFF. The CDR3 DNA sequence: TGTGCCACCAGTGAAGCTAGCGGGAGGGCCCTCTCCCGGGAGCTGTTTTTT.